The 15 T cell receptor beta chains listed next were all sequenced from one sample in a study of Ad26.COV2.S vaccination and SARS-CoV-2 variants. The assay was immunoSEQ multiplex PCR, and TCRdb's table has in-frame clones only and misses some. The sample shows 300,000 to 350,000 clones, roughly 90% of them seen only once. Treatment: roughly 20 received Ad26.COV2.S at low or high dose, single or two shots; about 5 received placebo; per-sample allocation not given. The samples date from day 63 after the first vaccine or placebo injection. Sequencing used peripheral blood, obtained in a trial of Ad26.COV2.S vaccine versus placebo. The source of these receptors is a person aged 18-65 years who received the Ad26.COV2.S COVID-19 vaccine or a placebo.

The genes are TRBV7-3 and TRBJ1-2, with D possibly being TRBD1 (5 bases). This CDR3 is 13 amino acids long. CDR1 SGHTA and CDR2 FQGTGA come from the germline V gene. Trimming left V 5 bases short and J 6 bases short, with 13 bases between. The CDR3 DNA reads TGTGCCAGCAGCCCCCGGGACGGTGATGGCTACACCTTC. It translates to CASSPRDGDGYTF.

This chain links TRBV4-1 with TRBJ1-1; 7 nucleotides agree with TRBD1. Trimming at V came to 1 base and at J to 3 bases, leaving 2 bases not matched to a gene. The CDR3 runs to 14 residues. Germline values: CDR1 MGHRA, CDR2 YSYEKL. The CDR3 here is CASSQAGGDTEAFF. The CDR3 DNA is TGCGCCAGCAGCCAAGCAGGGGGGGACACTGAAGCTTTCTTT.

The chain's CDR3 is CASSLAEQIYGYTF. CDR3 nucleotides: TGTGCCAGCAGCTTAGCGGAACAGATCTATGGCTACACCTTC. The chain combines TRBV7-9 with TRBJ1-2, with D unclear. Germline CDR1 and CDR2: SEHNR and FQNEAQ (reference sequence). The CDR3 spans 14 residues. V lost 0 bases and J 4 bases, leaving 9 bases between the germline ends.

This clone showed up just a few times. V is TRBV19 and J is TRBJ1-5, with 7 bases lining up with TRBD1. The V and J ends lost 3 bases and 3 bases, in that order; junction bases with no gene match: 11. The CDR3 extends over 17 amino acids. Germline-derived CDR1 and CDR2 are LNHDA and SQIVND (reference sequence). The CDR3: CASSMPSNRGYNQPQHF. The CDR3, as DNA: TGTGCCAGTAGTATGCCCTCGAACAGGGGATACAATCAGCCCCAGCATTTT.

The chain is built from TRBV5-1 and TRBJ1-5; the match to TRBD1 covers 8 bases. V lost 4 bases and J lost 2; bases outside the gene matches: 2. The germline V gene encodes CDR1 SGHRS and CDR2 YFSETQ. The CDR3 totals 14 residues. The CDR3: CASSQTGGNQPQHF. The CDR3 coding sequence is TGCGCCAGCAGCCAGACAGGGGGCAATCAGCCCCAGCATTTT.

Of note for this clone: An end of the junction differs from the germline gene, which may be a read error. The chain uses TRBV13 and TRBJ1-2; TRBD1 is a possible D gene (5 bases). CDR3 length equals 14 residues. Germline-derived CDR1 and CDR2 are PRHDT and FYEKMQ (reference sequence). The CDR3 spells CASGLVQGLDGYTF. CDR3 nucleotides: TGTGCCAGCGGCTTAGTGCAGGGCTTAGATGGCTACACCTTC.

With respect to this clone: The same CDR3 also results from other DNA sequences found in this sample. The chain employs TRBV27 and TRBJ2-5, with a possible D match to TRBD1 (5 bases). Between the trimmed V and J ends, which lost 4 bases and 3 bases, there was a span of 6 bases. CDR1 and CDR2 from the germline V gene are MNHEY and SMNVEV (reference sequence). The CDR3 extends over 12 amino acids. This CDR3 is CASSSREETQYF. The CDR3 DNA reads TGTGCCAGCAGTTCCAGGGAAGAGACCCAGTACTTC.

A single count supports this clone. V and J are TRBV19 and TRBJ1-4; 9 positions match TRBD1. Per the germline V gene, CDR1 is LNHDA and CDR2 is SQIVND (reference sequence). The V segment lost 3 bases and the J segment 8 bases; nucleotides outside the gene matches: 10. This CDR3 is 16 amino acids long. The CDR3 DNA is TGTGCCAGTAGTATTATTACAGGGGGCGTACGGGAAAAACTGTTTTTT. Its protein is CASSIITGGVREKLFF.

This chain connects TRBV2 to TRBJ2-7, with a tentative D call TRBD2 (5 bases). The CDR3 contains 12 residues. The V gene's germline CDR1 is SNHLY and CDR2 FYNNEI. With 10 bases removed from V and 2 bases from J, the gap between germline ends came to 12 bases. The CDR3 bases are TGTGCCACCGGACTTTCCGCCTACGAGCAGTACTTC. This encodes CATGLSAYEQYF.

The rearrangement uses TRBV4-1 and TRBJ2-3; D may be TRBD1 (5 bases). The germline CDR1 and CDR2 sequences are MGHRA and YSYEKL. The CDR3 is made up of 17 amino acids. V gave up 5 bases and J gave up 2 bases, with 20 bases separating them. The CDR3 loop is CASSKTPGFRDTDTQYF. For the CDR3, the DNA is TGCGCCAGCAGCAAGACCCCAGGGTTTAGGGACACAGATACGCAGTATTTT.

CDR3 amino acids: CASRGRGNTEAFF. As DNA, the CDR3 is TGTGCCAGCAGAGGCCGGGGAAACACTGAAGCTTTCTTT. This chain uses TRBV11-3 with TRBJ1-1; D gene uncertain. The CDR3 has 13 residues. The V gene's germline CDR1 is SGHNT and CDR2 YENEEA. The V end lost 6 bases, the J end lost 2 bases, and 10 bases lay between the germline ends.

The chain is built from TRBV28 and TRBJ2-1, with D uncertain. Trimming took 7 bases from V and 0 from J, leaving 10 bases between them. Per the germline V gene, CDR1 is MDHEN and CDR2 is SYDVKM. The CDR3 consists of 14 residues. This CDR3 reads CASTLGSSYNEQFF. CDR3 in DNA: TGTGCCAGCACCCTGGGGTCCTCCTACAATGAGCAGTTCTTC.

This chain uses TRBV19 with TRBJ1-1, with a weak D call TRBD1 (6 bases). V lost 10 bases and J 0 bases, leaving 18 bases between the germline ends. CDR3 size: 15 residues. Germline-derived CDR1 and CDR2 are LNHDA and SQIVND (reference sequence). Here the CDR3 DNA reads TGTGCCATATCCACAGGGCCGGGGATGAACACTGAAGCTTTCTTT. This encodes CAISTGPGMNTEAFF.

This chain joins TRBV27 and TRBJ1-1; D perhaps matches TRBD1 (5 bases). Per germline, CDR1 MNHEY and CDR2 SMNVEV (reference sequence). V dropped 8 bases and J dropped 5 bases, with 21 bases sitting between them. This CDR3 is 15 amino acids long. CDR3 loop: CASHPLQAGGTEAFF. The CDR3 bases are TGTGCCAGCCACCCTCTACAGGCAGGAGGTACTGAAGCTTTCTTT.

The V call is TRBV9, the J call TRBJ1-2, with a possible D match to TRBD1 (5 bases). Per germline, CDR1 SGDLS and CDR2 YYNGEE. V was pared by 0 bases and J by 10 bases, with 7 bases between. CDR3 length: 11 residues. The CDR3 sequence: CASSVGGAYTF. The CDR3 DNA reads TGTGCCAGCAGCGTAGGAGGGGCCTACACCTTC.